The 7 T cell receptor beta chains listed next were all sequenced from one sample in a study of blood T cell repertoires in COVID-19 (dated by TCRdb to between 2020 and 2021). Libraries came from the immunoSEQ multiplex PCR assay. The table was pulled from immuneACCESS by TCRdb, which kept in-frame rearrangements only. Such tables lose some clones; where checked, under half of the loss comes from unresolved V genes, and the rest has no known cause. Within this sample are some 110,000 clones, with 85% to 90% of them counted one time only. Roughly 5.3% of the sample belongs to the ten largest clones. The material sequenced was peripheral blood. These receptors all come from a human donor in a cohort sampled during active COVID-19.

The CDR3 loop is CASSPGGRTDTQYF. DNA for the CDR3: TGTGCCAGCAGCCCGGGGGGACGGACAGATACGCAGTATTTT. This chain uses TRBV7-3 with TRBJ2-3; 7 bases line up with TRBD2. Trimming took 5 bases from V and 3 from J; bases not matched to a gene: 5. This CDR3 region has 14 residues. The germline CDR1 and CDR2 sequences are SGHTA and FQGTGA. Using reference TRBV7-3 and TRBJ2-3 for the parts outside the CDR3, the full variable domain is GAGVSQTPSNKVTEKGKYVELRCDPISGHTALYWYRQSLGQGPEFLIYFQGTGAADDSGLPNDRFFAVRPEGSVSTLKIQRTERGDSAVYLCASSPGGRTDTQYFGPGTRLTVL.

V is TRBV5-1 and J is TRBJ1-6, with 9 bases aligning to TRBD1. The CDR3 contains 14 residues. The germline V gene has CDR1 SGHRS and CDR2 YFSETQ. Germline trimming cut 6 bases from V and 9 bases from J; bases unmatched to any gene: 7. CDR3 coding DNA: TGCGCCAGCACCGAAACAGGGGGCGGTTCACCCCTCCACTTT. This codes for CASTETGGGSPLHF.

The chain links TRBV15 to TRBJ2-3, with D possibly TRBD2 on 6 matching bases. V lost 3 bases, J lost 6 bases, and 7 bases lay in between. CDR3 length: 12 residues. Per the germline V gene, CDR1 is LNHNV and CDR2 is YYDKDF (reference sequence). CDR3 region: CATSSRGDTQYF. The CDR3 DNA sequence: TGTGCCACCAGCAGCCGGGGGGATACGCAGTATTTT.

The V call is TRBV10-3, the J call TRBJ1-5, with 8 bases identical to TRBD1. With 4 bases clipped from V and 1 base from J, the junction kept 6 bases outside the gene matches. This CDR3 is built from 16 residues. Germline CDR1 and CDR2: ENHRY and SYGVKD. The CDR3 DNA follows: TGTGCCATCAGTGTGGGGCAGGGGGCGAGCAATCAGCCCCAGCATTTT. Translating gives CAISVGQGASNQPQHF.

CDR3 amino acids: CASATGLAVEQFF. CDR3 nucleotide sequence: TGTGCCAGCGCCACGGGACTAGCGGTTGAGCAGTTCTTC. The rearrangement links TRBV14 to TRBJ2-1, with TRBD2 matching 11 bases. After removal of 8 bases from V and 9 bases from J, the junction contained 6 bases not matched to a gene. The CDR3 contains 13 residues. Germline V lookup: CDR1 SGHDN, CDR2 FVKESK.

This sequence joins TRBV5-4 and TRBJ2-2; 9 bases map to TRBD1. In germline, CDR1 is SGHNT, CDR2 YYREEE (reference sequence). The V segment lost 0 bases and the J segment 0 bases; nucleotides outside the gene matches: 12. This CDR3 spans 20 amino acids. The CDR3 loop reads CASSLASGTGPYSNTGELFF. The CDR3 DNA sequence: TGTGCCAGCAGCTTGGCCTCCGGGACAGGGCCCTACTCGAACACCGGGGAGCTGTTTTTT.

The chain joins TRBV28 to TRBJ2-2, with D unresolved. Germline CDR1 MDHEN, CDR2 SYDVKM. V lost 6 bases, J lost 3 bases, and 5 bases lay in between. The CDR3 runs to 12 residues. The CDR3 coding sequence is TGTGCCAGCAGCCCTTACACCGGGGAGCTGTTTTTT. Translation: CASSPYTGELFF.